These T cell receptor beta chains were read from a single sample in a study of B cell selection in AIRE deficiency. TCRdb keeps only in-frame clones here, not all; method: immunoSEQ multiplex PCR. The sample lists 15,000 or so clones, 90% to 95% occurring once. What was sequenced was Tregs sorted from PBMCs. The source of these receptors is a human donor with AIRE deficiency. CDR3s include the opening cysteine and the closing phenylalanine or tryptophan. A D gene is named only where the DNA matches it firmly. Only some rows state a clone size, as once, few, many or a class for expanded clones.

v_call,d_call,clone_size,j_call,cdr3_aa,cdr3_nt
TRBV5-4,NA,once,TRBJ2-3,CASSLVSASGTDTQYF,TGTGCCAGCAGCTTGGTCAGCGCTAGCGGCACAGATACGCAGTATTTT
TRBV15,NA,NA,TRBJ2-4,CATSRGGWGKNIQYF,TGTGCCACCAGCAGGGGCGGCTGGGGCAAAAACATTCAGTACTTC
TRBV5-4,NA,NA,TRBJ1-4,CASSLAKGHKLFF,TGTGCCAGCAGCTTGGCGAAGGGACACAAACTGTTTTTT
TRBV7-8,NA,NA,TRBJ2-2,CASSLARQGPLAGELFF,TGTGCCAGCAGCTTAGCGAGGCAAGGTCCTCTCGCCGGGGAGCTGTTTTTT
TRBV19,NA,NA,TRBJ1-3,CASRRGSSGNTIYF,TGTGCCAGTAGAAGGGGGAGCTCTGGAAACACCATATATTTT
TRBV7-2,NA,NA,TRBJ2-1,CASSLAFGRFDNEQFF,TGTGCCAGCAGCTTAGCATTCGGGAGATTCGACAATGAGCAGTTCTTC
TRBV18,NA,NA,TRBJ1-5,CASSTETNQPQHF,TGTGCCAGCTCCACAGAGACCAATCAGCCCCAGCATTTT
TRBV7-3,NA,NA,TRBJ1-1,CASSPRGGDSTTPLERNTEAFF,TGTGCCAGCAGCCCTCGGGGGGGTGACAGTACAACGCCCCTCGAACGTAACACTGAAGCTTTCTTT
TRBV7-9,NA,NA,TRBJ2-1,CASSLATRGNEQFF,TGTGCCAGCAGCTTAGCGACTAGAGGCAATGAGCAGTTCTTC
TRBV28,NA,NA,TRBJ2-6,CASSFRLHGISGANVLTF,TGTGCCAGCAGTTTTAGGCTTCACGGCATCTCTGGGGCCAACGTCCTGACTTTC
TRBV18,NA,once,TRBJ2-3,CASSPASVQTDTQYF,TGTGCCAGCTCACCCGCATCCGTCCAGACAGATACGCAGTATTTT
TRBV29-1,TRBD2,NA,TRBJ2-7,CSVAGGTSYEQYF,TGCAGCGTTGCGGGGGGGACCTCCTACGAGCAGTACTTC
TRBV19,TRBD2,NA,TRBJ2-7,CASSITLAGEYEQYF,TGTGCCAGTAGTATAACTCTAGCGGGAGAATACGAGCAGTACTTC
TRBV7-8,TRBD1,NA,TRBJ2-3,CASSNDRDQTDTQYF,TGTGCCAGCAGCAACGACAGGGATCAGACAGATACGCAGTATTTT
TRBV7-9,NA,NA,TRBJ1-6,CASSLDKSPLHF,TGTGCCAGCAGCTTAGACAAATCACCCCTCCACTTT
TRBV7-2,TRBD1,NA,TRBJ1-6,CASSSTGTGANSPLHF,TGTGCCAGCAGCTCGACCGGGACAGGGGCGAATTCACCCCTCCACTTT
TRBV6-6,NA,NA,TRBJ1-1,CASNRVLGKAFF,TGTGCCAGCAATCGGGTTTTGGGTAAAGCTTTCTTT
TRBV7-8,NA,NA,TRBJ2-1,CAIAHEQFF,TGTGCGATCGCCCATGAGCAGTTCTTC
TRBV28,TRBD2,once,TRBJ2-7,CASSWAGRDEQYF,TGTGCCAGCAGTTGGGCAGGGAGGGACGAGCAGTACTTC
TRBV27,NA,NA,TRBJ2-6,CASSFKGPQGLSGANVLTF,TGTGCCAGCAGTTTTAAGGGCCCACAGGGTTTGTCGGGGGCCAACGTCCTGACTTTC